The 9 T cell receptor beta chains given below trace back to one sample, sequenced in a study of T cells in localized non-small cell lung cancer. TCRdb keeps only in-frame clones here, not all; method: immunoSEQ multiplex PCR. Of roughly 30,000 clones detected, 88% appear once; the ten largest clones hold 4.2%. The input for sequencing was peripheral blood mononuclear cells, taken before any cancer treatment. The source is a woman between 35 and 75 years old with stage III lung adenocarcinoma.

This clone has only one observation. The V call is TRBV10-1, the J call TRBJ2-3, with 13 bases that match TRBD2. Germline values: CDR1 WNHNN, CDR2 SYGVQD (reference sequence). V dropped 5 bases and J dropped 7; count of bases not matched to a gene: 3. The CDR3 totals 14 residues. CDR3: CASSTSGRANTQYF. CDR3 nucleotides: TGCGCCAGCAGTACTAGCGGGAGGGCGAATACGCAGTATTTT.

V usage is TRBV6-5 and J usage is TRBJ2-7; D remains unclear. Germline-derived CDR1 and CDR2 are MNHEY and SVGAGI. V was trimmed by 7 bases and J by 6 bases, leaving 10 bases between them. The CDR3 has 11 amino acids. The CDR3 coding sequence is TGTGCCAGCACCAGGCTGGGCGAGCAGTACTTC. Translated: CASTRLGEQYF.

This clone has just a few counts. The gene calls are TRBV28 and TRBJ2-2, with 12 bases matching TRBD2. With 0 bases clipped from V and 6 bases from J, the junction kept 5 bases outside the gene matches. Per germline, CDR1 MDHEN and CDR2 SYDVKM. The CDR3 extends over 17 amino acids. The CDR3 here is CASSLWKLAGGPGELFF. CDR3 coding DNA: TGTGCCAGCAGTTTATGGAAGCTAGCGGGAGGGCCCGGGGAGCTGTTTTTT.

The chain combines TRBV5-5 with TRBJ2-5; 14 bases are shared with TRBD2. The CDR3 is 16 residues long. Germline CDR1 SGHKS, CDR2 YYEKEE (reference sequence). With V trimmed by 6 bases and J by 3 bases, 7 bases remained unmatched. The CDR3 coding sequence is TGTGCCAGCAATCCCTTGGGACTAGCGGGGGAAGAGACCCAGTACTTC. Protein product: CASNPLGLAGEETQYF.

V gene TRBV29-1 combines with J gene TRBJ2-1, with 15 positions matching TRBD2. Germline V gene lookup returns CDR1 SQVTM and CDR2 ANQGSEA. Trimming cost V 7 bases and J 6 bases; bases outside gene matches: 7. This CDR3 spans 15 amino acids. CDR3 sequence reads: CSAAGLAGGFNEQFF. CDR3 DNA sequence: TGCAGCGCCGCCGGACTAGCGGGAGGGTTCAATGAGCAGTTCTTC.

This clone is a singleton in its sample. The chain carries TRBV10-2 and TRBJ2-2, with D perhaps TRBD1 (5 bases). V was cut by 8 bases and J by 7 bases, with 14 bases left in between. This CDR3 contains 13 residues. CDR1 is WSHSY and CDR2 is SAAADI in the germline V gene. This CDR3 reads CASQGWMGGELFF. The CDR3 DNA follows: TGCGCCAGCCAGGGTTGGATGGGCGGGGAGCTGTTTTTT.

The chain links TRBV6-1 to TRBJ2-7, with D possibly matching TRBD2 (6 bases). Germline V gene sequence: CDR1 MNHNS, CDR2 SASEGT. This CDR3 has 15 residues. V gave up 2 bases and J gave up 3 bases, with 14 bases separating them. CDR3 sequence (DNA): TGTGCCAGCAGTGAAATGACAGCGGGCCGCTACGAGCAGTACTTC. As protein: CASSEMTAGRYEQYF.

The V gene is TRBV7-2, the J gene TRBJ2-7; 10 bases are shared with TRBD2. J lost 2 bases, V lost 5 bases, and 3 bases had no gene match. This CDR3 has 14 amino acids. The germline V gene has CDR1 SGHTA and CDR2 FQGNSA. The CDR3 sequence is CASSQTSGPYEQYF. CDR3 coding DNA: TGTGCCAGCAGCCAGACTAGCGGGCCCTACGAGCAGTACTTC.

This chain joins TRBV4-2 and TRBJ2-3; D gene unclear. The length of the CDR3 is 14 residues. CDR1 is LGHNA, CDR2 YNFKEQ, per germline. The V end lost 1 base, the J end lost 1 base, and 6 bases lay between the germline ends. In DNA, the CDR3 is TGTGCCAGCAGCCAAGCCCAGCGCACAGATACGCAGTATTTT. This sequence encodes CASSQAQRTDTQYF.